These 31 T cell receptor beta chains were all obtained from the same sample, sequenced in a study of T cell responses to AZD1222 COVID-19 vaccine (dated by TCRdb to the early 2020s). Library prep was done by the immunoSEQ multiplex PCR assay. Not all clones reach the TCRdb copy of this immuneACCESS table, which keeps in-frame sequences only. Checked studies attribute under half of the gap to unresolved V genes and leave the rest unexplained. Here the sample has about 56,000 clones; 86% occur a single time. The ten biggest clones cover around 7% of the sample. This sample's time point label indicates: about 28 days (+/-7) after the second vaccine dose. Sequenced here: peripheral blood, sampled 28 days after the second AZD1222 dose. The receptors here all came from an adult who received the AZD1222 COVID-19 vaccine.

The chain recombines TRBV2 with TRBJ1-2; 9 positions agree with TRBD1. V shed 7 bases and J 6 bases; nucleotides not matched to a gene: 9. Per the germline V gene, CDR1 is SNHLY and CDR2 is FYNNEI. The CDR3 totals 14 residues. For the CDR3, the DNA is TGTGCCAGCAATTATCTACAGGGGGCGGATGGCTACACCTTC. This gives the protein CASNYLQGADGYTF. Based on the CDR3 plus reference TRBV2 and TRBJ1-2, the full variable domain is EPEVTQTPSHQVTQMGQEVILRCVPISNHLYFYWYRQILGQKVEFLVSFYNNEISEKSEIFDDQFSVERPDGSNFTLKIRSTKLEDSAMYFCASNYLQGADGYTFGSGTRLTVV.

This clone is labeled as large. The chain recombines TRBV4-1 with TRBJ2-7; D is possibly TRBD2 (6 bases). Trimming removed 1 base at V and 0 bases at J, with 7 bases between. The germline CDR1 and CDR2 sequences are MGHRA and YSYEKL. The CDR3 totals 14 residues. The CDR3: CASSQGDSSYEQYF. In DNA, the CDR3 is TGCGCCAGCAGCCAAGGGGACTCCTCCTACGAGCAGTACTTC.

The V gene is TRBV5-6, the J gene TRBJ1-2; TRBD1 might be the D (6 bases). The V gene lost 0 bases and the J gene lost 6 bases, with 9 bases spanning the gap. The CDR3 is 13 amino acids. Germline-derived CDR1 and CDR2 are SGHDT and YYEEEE. In nucleotides, the CDR3 is TGTGCCAGCAGCTTGGCAGGGGTGAATGGCTACACCTTC. It specifies CASSLAGVNGYTF. The full variable domain, its missing parts supplied by reference TRBV5-6 and TRBJ1-2, is DAGVTQSPTHLIKTRGQQVTLRCSPKSGHDTVSWYQQALGQGPQFIFQYYEEEERQRGNFPDRFSGHQFPNYSSELNVNALLLGDSALYLCASSLAGVNGYTFGSGTRLTVV.

The rearrangement links TRBV2 to TRBJ1-1, with D unresolved. Germline CDR1 and CDR2: SNHLY and FYNNEI. The V and J ends lost 9 bases and 4 bases respectively, with 9 bases between them. The length of the CDR3 is 11 residues. CDR3 DNA sequence: TGTGCCAGTAGGGTTATCACTGAAGCTTTCTTT. Residues: CASRVITEAFF. Full variable domain (outside the CDR3, taken from reference TRBV2 and TRBJ1-1): EPEVTQTPSHQVTQMGQEVILRCVPISNHLYFYWYRQILGQKVEFLVSFYNNEISEKSEIFDDQFSVERPDGSNFTLKIRSTKLEDSAMYFCASRVITEAFFGQGTRLTVV.

V gene TRBV18 combines with J gene TRBJ1-5; 8 bases agree with TRBD1. Germline CDR1 reads KGHSH; CDR2 reads LQKENI. V trimming: 0 bases; J trimming: 9 bases; junction bases outside the gene matches: 7. The CDR3 extends over 15 amino acids. The CDR3 DNA reads TGTGCCAGCTCACCACCAGGGGACAGGAGGTCGCCCCAGCATTTT. It specifies CASSPPGDRRSPQHF.

There are a few counts of this clone. In DNA, the CDR3 is TGTGCCAGCAGAATTCAGGGGCCCAATCAGCCCCAGCATTTT. It yields the protein CASRIQGPNQPQHF. V usage is TRBV6-6 and J usage is TRBJ1-5; the D gene is possibly TRBD1 (6 bases). The germline CDR1 and CDR2 sequences are MNHNY and SVGAGI (reference sequence). This CDR3 region has 14 residues. Trimming shortened V by 6 bases and J by 3 bases, and 12 bases separated the two germline ends.

V usage is TRBV6-5 and J usage is TRBJ1-2, with unresolved D. Germline V lookup: CDR1 MNHEY, CDR2 SVGAGI. V gave up 8 bases and J gave up 4 bases, with 11 bases separating them. This CDR3 has 12 amino acids. CDR3 sequence (DNA): TGTGCCAGCGATTTTGGAGGCTATGGCTACACCTTC. Translation: CASDFGGYGYTF.

The chain combines TRBV7-9 with TRBJ1-6; tentative D call: TRBD1 (5 bases). Germline assignment: CDR1 SEHNR and CDR2 FQNEAQ (reference sequence). This CDR3 region has 17 residues. The V end lost 3 bases, the J end lost 13 bases, and 25 bases lay between the germline ends. As DNA, the CDR3 is TGTGCCAGCAGCTTTGGGGGGACCGGGAAGGGGATCCATCCCCTCCACTTT. Translating gives CASSFGGTGKGIHPLHF.

V gene TRBV5-5 combines with J gene TRBJ2-5; D is uncertain. CDR1 and CDR2 (germline): SGHKS, YYEKEE (reference sequence). Between the trimmed V and J ends, which lost 1 base and 4 bases, there was a span of 8 bases. This CDR3 is built from 13 residues. In nucleotides, the CDR3 is TGTGCCAGCAGCTTGCTTAGGGTAGAGACCCAGTACTTC. As protein: CASSLLRVETQYF.

This chain links TRBV7-8 with TRBJ1-2; possibly TRBD1 for D (5 bases). The V end was cut by 2 bases, the J end by 3 bases, with 16 bases between. The germline V gene encodes CDR1 SGHVS and CDR2 FQNEAQ. CDR3 length: 16 amino acids. This CDR3 is CASSLSGLGLDYGYTF. The DNA for the CDR3 is TGTGCCAGCAGCTTATCCGGACTGGGACTAGACTATGGCTACACCTTC.

This chain links TRBV4-1 with TRBJ1-4; D is unresolved. The germline V gene has CDR1 MGHRA and CDR2 YSYEKL. CDR3 length: 13 residues. Trimming took 7 bases from V and 7 from J, leaving 13 bases between them. CDR3 sequence: CASTRRVGEKLFF. CDR3 bases: TGCGCCAGCACCCGAAGGGTTGGTGAAAAACTGTTTTTT.

The rearrangement joins TRBV10-3 to TRBJ2-2, with 7 bases that match TRBD2. Germline-derived CDR1 and CDR2 are ENHRY and SYGVKD. This CDR3 region has 15 residues. After removal of 4 bases from V and 1 base from J, the junction contained 3 bases not matched to a gene. CDR3 sequence (DNA): TGTGCCATCAGTGCGGTAGCGGGGAACACCGGGGAGCTGTTTTTT. It encodes CAISAVAGNTGELFF.

This clone was recorded once. The chain is built from TRBV5-4 and TRBJ2-3, with 8 bases fitting TRBD2. Trimming at V came to 1 base and at J to 1 base, leaving 2 bases not matched to a gene. Germline V gives CDR1 SGHNT, CDR2 YYREEE (reference sequence). The CDR3 has 15 residues. CDR3 in amino acids: CASSLILAGTDTQYF. CDR3 coding DNA: TGTGCCAGCAGCTTGATACTAGCGGGCACAGATACGCAGTATTTT.

The gene calls are TRBV6-1 and TRBJ1-6; TRBD1 agrees at 7 bases. Per the germline V gene, CDR1 is MNHNS and CDR2 is SASEGT. V shed 2 bases and J 4 bases; nucleotides not matched to a gene: 5. This CDR3 is 16 amino acids long. Here the CDR3 DNA reads TGTGCCAGCAGTGAACCGGGACAGTATTATAATTCACCCCTCCACTTT. Amino acid sequence: CASSEPGQYYNSPLHF.

The rearrangement joins TRBV6-2 or TRBV6-3 to TRBJ1-2; 8 bases align to TRBD1. Germline lookup yields CDR1 MNHEY and CDR2 SVGEGT. V was pared by 0 bases and J by 8 bases, with 2 bases of the junction left unmatched. The CDR3 runs 13 residues. CDR3 loop: CASSYSGQGGYTF. DNA of the CDR3: TGTGCCAGCAGTTACTCCGGACAGGGAGGCTACACCTTC.

This clone was seen once. This chain joins TRBV5-1 and TRBJ1-3; D is uncertain. Germline V CDR1 and CDR2: SGHRS, YFSETQ. CDR3 length: 14 residues. Trimming removed 0 bases from V and 0 bases from J, with 4 bases in between. The CDR3 spells CASSLGNSGNTIYF. CDR3 sequence (DNA): TGCGCCAGCAGCTTGGGTAACTCTGGAAACACCATATATTTT.

In regard to this clone: Relative to the germline gene, one junction end is altered; a read error may explain this. The rearrangement links TRBV5-1 to TRBJ1-1, with D possibly TRBD1 on 5 matching bases. This CDR3 is 16 amino acids long. Germline V lookup: CDR1 SGHRS, CDR2 YFSETQ. The CDR3 spells CASSFGGGTLGTEAFF. The CDR3 DNA reads as TGTGCCAGCAGCTTTGGGGGAGGGACCTTGGGAACTGAAGCTTTCTTT.

The CDR3 region has the DNA TGTGCCAGCAGTTACTCGGGTTCGGCCTATGGCTACACCTTC. Translating gives CASSYSGSAYGYTF. The chain uses TRBV6-5 and TRBJ1-2; D remains ambiguous. The germline V gene has CDR1 MNHEY and CDR2 SVGAGI. This CDR3 is built from 14 residues. The V end was cut by 0 bases, the J end by 4 bases, with 9 bases between.

V gene TRBV1 combines with J gene TRBJ1-5. TRBV1 is recorded as a pseudogene. The CDR3 sequence is 14 residues long. The CDR3 protein is CTSSQEVSNQPQHF. CDR3 bases: TGCACCAGCAGCCAAGAAGTAAGCAATCAGCCCCAGCATTTT.

The rearrangement joins TRBV6-5 to TRBJ2-5; D is ambiguous. The CDR3 extends over 16 amino acids. Per germline, CDR1 MNHEY and CDR2 SVGAGI. V was shortened by 0 bases and J by 2 bases, with 13 bases between the two germline ends. CDR3 bases: TGTGCCAGCAGTTACTCGCGCCGACGCCAGCAAGAGACCCAGTACTTC. Amino acid sequence: CASSYSRRRQQETQYF.

CDR3 bases: TGTGCCAGCAGCCGGGGACAGAAAAACACTGAAGCTTTCTTT. It encodes CASSRGQKNTEAFF. This chain joins TRBV11-1 and TRBJ1-1; 7 bases line up with TRBD1. Germline V gives CDR1 SGHAT, CDR2 FQDESV (reference sequence). The CDR3 totals 14 residues. V trimming: 5 bases; J trimming: 2 bases; junction bases outside the gene matches: 5.

The rearrangement links TRBV6-5 to TRBJ2-1; D gene unclear. Germline CDR1 and CDR2: MNHEY and SVGAGI. The CDR3 contains 15 residues. The germline V and J ends were trimmed by 5 bases and 0 bases, with 11 bases remaining between them. The CDR3 coding sequence is TGTGCCAGCAGTACATCGCCTCTCTCCTACAATGAGCAGTTCTTC. Its protein product is CASSTSPLSYNEQFF.

V usage is TRBV28 and J usage is TRBJ2-7; TRBD1 matches 9 bases. Germline V lookup: CDR1 MDHEN, CDR2 SYDVKM. The CDR3 totals 14 residues. After removal of 2 bases from V and 5 bases from J, the junction contained 4 bases not matched to a gene. CDR3 sequence (DNA): TGTGCCAGCAGTTTAACAGGGGGCTTTCACGAGCAGTACTTC. Protein sequence: CASSLTGGFHEQYF.

This sequence joins TRBV5-6 and TRBJ1-1; the D gene is possibly TRBD1 (5 bases). Trimming removed 0 bases from V and 1 base from J, with 10 bases in between. The CDR3 runs 15 residues. The germline V gene has CDR1 SGHDT and CDR2 YYEEEE. CDR3 in DNA: TGTGCCAGCAGCTTGGTGGGGGTGGCGAACACTGAAGCTTTCTTT. This sequence encodes CASSLVGVANTEAFF.

The chain has TRBV27 and TRBJ2-5; 8 positions match TRBD1. With V trimmed by 4 bases and J by 9 bases, 10 bases remained unmatched. Germline values: CDR1 MNHEY, CDR2 SMNVEV (reference sequence). The CDR3 has 14 amino acids. In DNA form, the CDR3 reads TGTGCCAGCAGTTCAGGGGGCCCGTCGGTCCCCCAGTACTTC. Translation gives CASSSGGPSVPQYF.

The rearrangement uses TRBV4-2 and TRBJ2-5; 9 nucleotides agree with TRBD2. This CDR3 comprises 16 residues. V trimming: 1 base; J trimming: 4 bases; junction bases outside the gene matches: 7. The germline CDR1 and CDR2 sequences are LGHNA and YNFKEQ. Written as DNA, the CDR3 is TGTGCCAGCAGCCAAGCGGGCGCGGGAGGGGGAGAGACCCAGTACTTC. It translates to CASSQAGAGGGETQYF.

The rearrangement joins TRBV2 to TRBJ1-1, with D uncertain. CDR1 SNHLY and CDR2 FYNNEI come from the germline V gene. V gave up 2 bases and J gave up 1 base, with 5 bases separating them. The CDR3 runs 13 residues. For the CDR3, the DNA is TGTGCCAGCAGTGAACGGTGGAACACTGAAGCTTTCTTT. Translated: CASSERWNTEAFF.

V usage is TRBV6-6 and J usage is TRBJ1-1; 7 nucleotides align to TRBD1. The CDR3 covers 13 residues. V gave up 10 bases and J gave up 0 bases; unmatched junction bases: 5. Germline CDR1 is MNHNY and CDR2 is SVGAGI (reference sequence). CDR3 protein: CANAQGLNTEAFF. CDR3 nucleotides: TGTGCCAACGCACAGGGGTTGAACACTGAAGCTTTCTTT.

The chain joins TRBV3-1 (or the pseudogene TRBV3-2) to TRBJ2-1, with 7 positions matching TRBD2. Germline trimming cut 2 bases from V and 3 bases from J; bases unmatched to any gene: 4. The CDR3 consists of 15 residues. CDR1 and CDR2 from the germline V gene are LGHDT and YNNKEL (reference sequence). The CDR3 DNA follows: TGTGCCAGCAGCCAACAAACGGGGGGCTACAATGAGCAGTTCTTC. Translated: CASSQQTGGYNEQFF.

The rearrangement uses TRBV7-2 and TRBJ1-3; D might be TRBD1 (6 bases). This CDR3 has 13 residues. Trimming took off 6 bases at V and 0 bases at J, with 6 bases between the two ends. Germline CDR1 SGHTA, CDR2 FQGNSA. The chain's CDR3 is CASRTGSGNTIYF. The CDR3 nucleotides are TGTGCCAGCAGGACAGGCTCTGGAAACACCATATATTTT.

The V and J genes are TRBV28 and TRBJ1-5; the D is unclear. Per germline, CDR1 MDHEN and CDR2 SYDVKM. The CDR3 consists of 12 residues. V lost 10 bases and J lost 5, with 12 bases in between. The CDR3 DNA sequence: TGTGCCACCGCCTTGGTCCATCAGCCCCAGCATTTT. As protein: CATALVHQPQHF.